Below are 7 T cell receptor beta chains sequenced from a single sample in a study of OX40 agonist ivuxolimab in advanced cancers. Sequencing used immunoSEQ multiplex PCR; TCRdb keeps in-frame clones, though not all of them. The sample consists of 55,000 to 85,000 clones, roughly nine tenths of them appearing once. Sequenced material: CD4+ or CD8+ T cells sorted from blood, taken in a trial of the OX40 agonist ivuxolimab. These receptors were obtained from an adult with an advanced solid tumor such as melanoma, head and neck, liver or kidney cancer.

The rearrangement uses TRBV14 and TRBJ2-3; no clear D gene. The V gene lost 1 base and the J gene lost 2 bases, with 4 bases spanning the gap. This CDR3 has 13 residues. The germline V gene encodes CDR1 SGHDN and CDR2 FVKESK. The CDR3 sequence: CASSQGYTDTQYF. The DNA for the CDR3 is TGTGCCAGCAGCCAAGGATACACAGATACGCAGTATTTT.

The gene calls are TRBV7-2 and TRBJ2-4; no definite D call. CDR1 is SGHTA and CDR2 is FQGNSA in the germline V gene. This CDR3 region has 15 residues. The V gene lost 5 bases and the J gene lost 5 bases, with 16 bases spanning the gap. The CDR3 sequence: CASSPASDRENIQYF. The CDR3 DNA reads TGTGCCAGCAGCCCCGCTTCGGACCGTGAAAACATTCAGTACTTC.

The chain recombines TRBV5-4 with TRBJ2-7, with D perhaps matching TRBD2 (6 bases). There are 14 residues in the CDR3. V lost 0 bases and J lost 7, with 14 bases in between. Per germline, CDR1 SGHNT and CDR2 YYREEE (reference sequence). CDR3 nucleotide sequence: TGTGCCAGCAGCTTGGGGCGGGATACGGGAGAGCAGTACTTC. Translated, it gives CASSLGRDTGEQYF.

This chain's CDR3 is CASSWGSAPGTGELFF. As DNA, the CDR3 is TGCGCCAGCAGCTGGGGGAGTGCCCCCGGCACCGGGGAGCTGTTTTTT. The rearrangement uses TRBV5-1 and TRBJ2-2; the D gene could be TRBD1 or TRBD2 (5 bases each). The CDR3 totals 16 residues. CDR1 SGHRS and CDR2 YFSETQ come from the germline V gene. V lost 3 bases, J lost 4 bases, and 16 bases lay in between.

The CDR3 DNA follows: TGTGCCAGTAGTATATCCCTACAAGAGACCCAGTACTTC. This encodes CASSISLQETQYF. This chain connects TRBV19 to TRBJ2-5, with no clear D. Germline-derived CDR1 and CDR2 are LNHDA and SQIVND (reference sequence). The CDR3 is 13 amino acids. The germline V and J ends were trimmed by 2 bases and 2 bases, with 6 bases remaining between them.

This chain connects TRBV6-5 to TRBJ1-2, with TRBD1 matching 12 bases. The germline V gene encodes CDR1 MNHEY and CDR2 SVGAGI. CDR3 size: 13 residues. V lost 6 bases to trimming and J lost 8 bases; unmatched junction nucleotides: 4. CDR3 sequence (DNA): TGTGCCAGCAGGACCGGGACAGGGGGCGGCTACACCTTC. This encodes CASRTGTGGGYTF.

The rearrangement uses TRBV2 and TRBJ2-3; 10 bases align to TRBD2. Germline CDR1 SNHLY, CDR2 FYNNEI. The CDR3 consists of 16 residues. V trimming: 1 base; J trimming: 8 bases; junction bases outside the gene matches: 9. The CDR3 DNA is TGTGCCAGCAGTGAAGTAATCGGTCTAGCGGGAGTTACGCAGTATTTT. It specifies CASSEVIGLAGVTQYF. The complete variable domain, with remaining parts taken from reference TRBV2 and TRBJ2-3, reads EPEVTQTPSHQVTQMGQEVILRCVPISNHLYFYWYRQILGQKVEFLVSFYNNEISEKSEIFDDQFSVERPDGSNFTLKIRSTKLEDSAMYFCASSEVIGLAGVTQYFGPGTRLTVL.